This TCR beta chain was captured in a study of blood T cell repertoires in COVID-19. As handled by the study authors: Estimation of nucleated cell counts relied on the amplification of reference gene primers. Clones were sequenced by immunoSEQ multiplex PCR, and TCRdb holds only the in-frame ones, with some missing. V and J calls and clone size are given by that table; D and trimming were obtained from the DNA. The sample holds about 240,000 clones, around 83% seen once. From germline, CDR1 is LGHNA and CDR2 YNFKEQ. V was pared by 0 bases and J by 5 bases, with 8 bases between. The CDR3 consists of 15 residues.

This TCR was sampled from an elderly woman with acute or convalescent COVID-19. This chain links TRBV4-2 with TRBJ1-6, with D perhaps TRBD1 (5 bases). Source material: peripheral blood. The DNA for the CDR3 is TGTGCCAGCAGCCAAGACAGGGCGGATAATTCACCCCTCCACTTT. Encoded protein: CASSQDRADNSPLHF.